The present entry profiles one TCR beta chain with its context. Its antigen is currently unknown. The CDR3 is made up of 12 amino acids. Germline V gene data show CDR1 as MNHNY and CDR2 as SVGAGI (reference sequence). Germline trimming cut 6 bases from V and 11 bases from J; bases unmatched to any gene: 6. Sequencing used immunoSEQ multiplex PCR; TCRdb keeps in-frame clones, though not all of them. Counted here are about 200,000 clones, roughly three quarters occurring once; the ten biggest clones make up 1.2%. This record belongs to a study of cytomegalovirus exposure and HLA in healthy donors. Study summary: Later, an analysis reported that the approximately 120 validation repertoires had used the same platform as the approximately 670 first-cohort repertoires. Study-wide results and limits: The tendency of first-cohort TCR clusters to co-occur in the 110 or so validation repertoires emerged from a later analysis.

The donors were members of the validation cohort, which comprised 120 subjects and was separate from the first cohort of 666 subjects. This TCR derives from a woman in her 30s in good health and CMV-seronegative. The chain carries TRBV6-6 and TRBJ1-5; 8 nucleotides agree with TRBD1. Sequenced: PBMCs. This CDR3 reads CASRTGQGTQHF. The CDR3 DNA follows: TGTGCCAGCAGAACCGGACAGGGAACCCAGCATTTT.